This T cell receptor (beta chain) was captured by sequencing in a study of T cells in Graves' hyperthyroidism and ophthalmopathy. Every diagnosis used clinical symptoms, serum thyroxine and TRAb, thyroid ultrasound and orbital computed tomography. The PBMCs were taken from roughly 9.3 ml of fresh peripheral blood. CDR1 is MNHEY, CDR2 SMNVEV, per germline (reference sequence). V lost 0 bases, J lost 4 bases, and 12 bases lay in between. The CDR3 sequence is 15 residues long. This clonotype was counted at least ten times. What it binds is unknown. Overall study findings and caveats: Classification by a 13 V-J model distinguished ophthalmopathy from stable hyperthyroidism. Most thyroid-expanded clonotypes above 0.001 were also found in blood.

It was RNA transcripts that yielded the amplified TCR beta CDR3 regions. Initially, a first-round RT-PCR of the TCR CDR3 employed the HTBI primer set. MiXCR, run by TCRdb on the multiplex PCR reads, gives a single entry per CDR3 protein. The data contain about 370,000 distinct CDR3 sequences, about 16% of them singletons. The rearrangement uses TRBV27 and TRBJ2-5; possibly TRBD2 for D (6 bases). The sample taken for sequencing was blood. This TCR came from a woman aged 60 to 75 with Graves' ophthalmopathy. CDR3 DNA: TGTGCCAGCAGTTTATCACGGGAGATAGTAGAGACCCAGTACTTC. Translated: CASSLSREIVETQYF.